Listed here is a single TCR beta chain. The antigen remains undetermined. This sample was taken from a study of Ad26.COV2.S vaccination and SARS-CoV-2 variants. The treatment is: 19 received Ad26.COV2.S at low or high dose, single or two shots; several received placebo; per-sample allocation not given. Following the first vaccine or placebo injection, samples were taken on day 63. Its platform was an Ad26 vector, and its expressed antigen was Wuhan-strain SARS-CoV-2 spike. Sequencing used immunoSEQ multiplex PCR; TCRdb keeps in-frame clones, though not all of them. The table includes roughly 410,000 clones, approximately 83% detected once. Study-level points and caveats: Placebo recipients had lower spike-specific TCR breadth than vaccine recipients. Considerable breadth of spike-specific CD8+ and CD4+ T cell responses has reportedly been documented following vaccination.

This clonotype was sampled from a person between 18 and 65 years old who received the Ad26.COV2.S COVID-19 vaccine or a placebo. Sequenced material: peripheral blood, taken in a trial of Ad26.COV2.S vaccine versus placebo.

In DNA, the CDR3 is TGCAGTGCTAGTATTTTGGGAAGCACTGAAGCTTTCTTT. This gives the protein CSASILGSTEAFF. This chain connects TRBV20-1 to TRBJ1-1; D gene unclear. The CDR3 spans 13 residues. Germline V lookup: CDR1 DFQATT, CDR2 SNEGSKA (reference sequence). Trimming shortened V by 3 bases and J by 4 bases, and 12 bases separated the two germline ends.